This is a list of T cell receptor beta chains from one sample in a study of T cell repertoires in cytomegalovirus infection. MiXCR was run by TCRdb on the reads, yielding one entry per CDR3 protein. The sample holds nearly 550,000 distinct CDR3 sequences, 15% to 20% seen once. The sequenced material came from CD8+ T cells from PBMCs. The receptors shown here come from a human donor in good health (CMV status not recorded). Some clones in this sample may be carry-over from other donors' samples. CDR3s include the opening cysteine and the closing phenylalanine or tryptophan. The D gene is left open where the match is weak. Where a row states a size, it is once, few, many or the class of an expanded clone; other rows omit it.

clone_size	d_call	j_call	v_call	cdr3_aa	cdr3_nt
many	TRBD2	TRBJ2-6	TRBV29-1	CSVESAEAGGASSGANVLTF	TGCAGCGTTGAAAGCGCGGAAGCGGGAGGGGCCAGCTCTGGGGCCAACGTCCTGACTTTC
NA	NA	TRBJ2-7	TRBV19	CASSMGNSYEQYF	TGTGCCAGTAGTATGGGGAACTCCTACGAGCAGTACTTC
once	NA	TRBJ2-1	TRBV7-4	CASSPDNLTTHEQFF	TGTGCCAGCAGCCCCGACAACCTCACCACTCATGAGCAGTTCTTC
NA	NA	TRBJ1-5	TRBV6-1	CASRAAFGNQPQHF	TGTGCCAGCCGGGCTGCCTTCGGAAATCAGCCCCAGCATTTT
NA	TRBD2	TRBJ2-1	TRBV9	CASSVETSGYNEQFF	TGTGCCAGCAGCGTAGAGACTAGCGGTTACAATGAGCAGTTCTTC
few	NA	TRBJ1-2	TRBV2	CASPVRGGTDYGYTF	TGTGCCAGCCCGGTGCGGGGGGGGACCGACTATGGCTACACCTTC
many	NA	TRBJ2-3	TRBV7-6	CASSLVLTTDTQYF	TGTGCCAGCAGCTTAGTACTAACCACAGATACGCAGTATTTT
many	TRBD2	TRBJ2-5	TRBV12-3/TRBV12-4	CASSLLGLAGEETQYF	TGTGCCAGCAGTTTATTGGGACTAGCGGGAGAAGAGACCCAGTACTTC
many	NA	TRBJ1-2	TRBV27	CASSLLSTDYGYTF	TGTGCCAGCAGTCTGTTATCGACAGACTATGGCTACACCTTC
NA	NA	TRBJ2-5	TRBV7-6	CASSLAGGKTQYF	TGTGCCAGCAGCTTAGCAGGGGGGAAGACCCAGTACTTC
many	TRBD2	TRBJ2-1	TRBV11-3	CASSRTSGSNEQFF	TGTGCCAGCAGCCGGACTAGCGGGAGCAATGAGCAGTTCTTC
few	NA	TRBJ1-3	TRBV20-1	CSARDGPFSGNTIYF	TGCAGTGCGCGGGACGGACCCTTCTCTGGAAACACCATATATTTT
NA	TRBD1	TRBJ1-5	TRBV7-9	CASSQEGAEQPQHF	TGTGCCAGCAGCCAGGAGGGGGCTGAGCAGCCCCAGCATTTT
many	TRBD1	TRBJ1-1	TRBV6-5	CASSYKTGGMNTEAFF	TGTGCCAGCAGTTACAAGACAGGGGGCATGAACACTGAAGCTTTCTTT
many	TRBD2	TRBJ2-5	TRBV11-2	CASSLMREGEETQYF	TGTGCCAGCAGCTTAATGCGGGAGGGCGAAGAGACCCAGTACTTC
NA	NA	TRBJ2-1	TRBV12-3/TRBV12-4	CASSSGPGEQFF	TGTGCCAGCAGTTCGGGGCCGGGAGAGCAGTTCTTC
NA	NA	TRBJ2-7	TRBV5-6	CASSSALGYEQYF	TGTGCCAGCAGCTCAGCCCTGGGATACGAGCAGTACTTC
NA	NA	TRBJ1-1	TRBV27	CASSFYREWGDTEAFF	TGTGCCAGCAGTTTTTACAGGGAATGGGGAGACACTGAAGCTTTCTTT
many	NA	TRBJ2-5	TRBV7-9	CASSPGGPETQYF	TGTGCCAGCAGCCCGGGCGGGCCAGAGACCCAGTACTTC
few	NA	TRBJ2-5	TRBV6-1	CASSEGSRKETQYF	TGTGCCAGCAGTGAGGGCAGTCGAAAAGAGACCCAGTACTTC
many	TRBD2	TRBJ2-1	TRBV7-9	CASSLAASGVLYNEQFF	TGTGCCAGCAGCTTAGCAGCTAGCGGGGTCTTATACAATGAGCAGTTCTTC
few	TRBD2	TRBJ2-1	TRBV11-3	CASSPRTSGGAYNEQFF	TGTGCCAGCAGCCCCCGGACTAGCGGGGGAGCGTACAATGAGCAGTTCTTC
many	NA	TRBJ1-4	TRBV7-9	CASSPPGEKLFF	TGTGCCAGCAGCCCTCCCGGGGAAAAACTGTTTTTT
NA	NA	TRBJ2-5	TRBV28	CASSSSYRQRETQYF	TGTGCCAGCAGCTCCTCATACAGACAACGGGAGACCCAGTACTTC
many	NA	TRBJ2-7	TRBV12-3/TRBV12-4	CASSTGHEQYF	TGTGCCAGTTCGACAGGTCACGAGCAGTACTTC
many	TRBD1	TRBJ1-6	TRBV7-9	CASSSGQEFYNSPLHF	TGTGCCAGCAGCTCGGGACAGGAATTTTATAATTCACCCCTCCACTTT
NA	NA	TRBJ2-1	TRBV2	CASGGEFF	TGTGCCAGCGGGGGTGAGTTCTTC
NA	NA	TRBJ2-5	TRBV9	CASSGGSSVKQETQYF	TGTGCCAGCAGCGGAGGGTCAAGCGTGAAACAAGAGACCCAGTACTTC
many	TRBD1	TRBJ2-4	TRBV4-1	CASSPLWDSIQYF	TGCGCCAGCAGCCCACTGTGGGACAGCATTCAGTACTTC
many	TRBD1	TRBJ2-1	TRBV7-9	CASSVRDRADNEQFF	TGTGCCAGCAGCGTCCGGGACAGGGCTGACAATGAGCAGTTCTTC
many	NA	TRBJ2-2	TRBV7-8	CASSSLGLVFITGELFF	TGTGCCAGCAGCTCCCTAGGGCTAGTATTCATTACCGGGGAGCTGTTTTTT
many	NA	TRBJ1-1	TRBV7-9	CASSTRTVQSTEAFF	TGTGCCAGCAGCACCCGGACAGTCCAGAGCACTGAAGCTTTCTTT
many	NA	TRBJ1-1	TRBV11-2	CASSLDQVNTEAFF	TGTGCCAGCAGCTTAGACCAGGTGAACACTGAAGCTTTCTTT
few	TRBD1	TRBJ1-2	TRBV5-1	CASSLTTPGQGNRGYTF	TGCGCCAGCAGCTTGACTACTCCGGGACAGGGGAATCGCGGCTACACCTTC
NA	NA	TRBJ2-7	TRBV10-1	CASSESYRAYEQYF	TGCGCCAGCAGTGAGTCTTACAGAGCCTACGAGCAGTACTTC
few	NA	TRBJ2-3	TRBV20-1	CSAPDRFTDTQYF	TGCAGTGCTCCCGACAGGTTCACAGATACGCAGTATTTT
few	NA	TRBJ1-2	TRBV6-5	CASSYSGLAGNYGYTF	TGTGCCAGCAGTTACTCAGGTCTCGCGGGGAACTATGGCTACACCTTC
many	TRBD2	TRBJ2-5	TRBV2	CASSVGRAIETQYF	TGTGCCAGCAGTGTCGGGAGGGCCATAGAGACCCAGTACTTC
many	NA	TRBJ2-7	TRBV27	CASSLTSTYEQYF	TGTGCCAGCAGTTTGACCTCGACCTACGAGCAGTACTTC
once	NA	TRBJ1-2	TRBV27	CASRVQGMDGYTF	TGTGCCAGCAGGGTCCAGGGGATGGATGGCTACACCTTC
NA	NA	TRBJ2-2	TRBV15	CATSTNRDPNTGELFF	TGTGCCACCAGCACGAACAGGGATCCGAACACCGGGGAGCTGTTTTTT
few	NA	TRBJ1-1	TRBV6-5	CASMDKTEAFF	TGTGCCAGCATGGACAAAACTGAAGCTTTCTTT
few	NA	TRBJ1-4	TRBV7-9	CASSLDGQQINEKLFF	TGTGCCAGCAGCTTAGACGGACAGCAGATTAATGAAAAACTGTTTTTT
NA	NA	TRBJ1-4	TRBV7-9	CASSSHDEKLFF	TGTGCCAGCAGCTCCCACGATGAAAAACTGTTTTTT
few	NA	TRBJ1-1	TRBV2	CASPGEGKTFF	TGTGCCAGTCCCGGCGAAGGAAAGACTTTCTTT
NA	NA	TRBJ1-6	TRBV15	CATSSDRNSPLHF	TGTGCCACCAGCAGCGACAGGAATTCACCCCTCCACTTT